These 10 T cell receptor beta chains were sequenced from one sample in a study of T cells after yellow fever vaccination. TCRdb reprocessed the 5' RACE reads with MiXCR, giving one entry per CDR3 protein. The sample has under 300,000 distinct CDR3 sequences; roughly 6.2% are singletons. The specimen was CD4+ T cells sorted from PBMCs, collected on the day of the yellow fever booster vaccination. The receptors come from a young man who received the YFV17D yellow fever vaccine.

The rearrangement joins TRBV5-1 to TRBJ1-1; 7 nucleotides line up with TRBD1. Germline V lookup: CDR1 SGHRS, CDR2 YFSETQ. Trimming at V came to 4 bases and at J to 0 bases, leaving 3 bases not matched to a gene. The CDR3 length is 14 residues. The CDR3 bases are TGCGCCAGCAGCGTAGGACAGGTGAACACTGAAGCTTTCTTT. This sequence encodes CASSVGQVNTEAFF. Full variable domain (rest looked up from reference TRBV5-1 and TRBJ1-1): KAGVTQTPRYLIKTRGQQVTLSCSPISGHRSVSWYQQTPGQGLQFLFEYFSETQRNKGNFPGRFSGRQFSNSRSEMNVSTLELGDSALYLCASSVGQVNTEAFFGQGTRLTVV.

This clonotype was seen at least ten times. The gene calls are TRBV5-1 and TRBJ2-1, with 10 bases identical to TRBD2. This CDR3 region has 16 residues. Looked up from germline, CDR1 is SGHRS and CDR2 is YFSETQ. Trimming at V came to 4 bases and at J to 4 bases, leaving 8 bases not matched to a gene. This chain's CDR3 is CASSPLAGEPYNEQFF. The CDR3 DNA sequence: TGCGCCAGCAGCCCGCTAGCGGGAGAACCTTACAATGAGCAGTTCTTC.

The sample holds many counts of this clonotype. The chain couples TRBV6-2 or TRBV6-3 to TRBJ1-5; D may be TRBD1 (6 bases). CDR3 length: 16 amino acids. The V and J ends lost 0 bases and 7 bases respectively, with 16 bases between them. Germline V gene data show CDR1 as MNHEY and CDR2 as SVGEGT. The DNA of the CDR3 is TGTGCCAGCAGTTACTCCCTCAGGGGTGGGAGACAGCCCCAGCATTTT. This codes for CASSYSLRGGRQPQHF.

This clonotype was detected a few times. The chain is built from TRBV29-1 and TRBJ2-7; TRBD2 matches 7 bases. CDR1 and CDR2 (germline): SQVTM, ANQGSEA. The junction had 7 bases not matched to a gene; V was cut back by 5 bases and J by 3 bases. This CDR3 spans 13 amino acids. The CDR3 loop reads CSVILAGYYEQYF. The CDR3 region has the DNA TGCAGCGTTATATTAGCGGGCTACTACGAGCAGTACTTC.

This clonotype was observed a few times. V is TRBV11-2 and J is TRBJ2-1; TRBD2 matches 14 bases. Germline V gene lookup returns CDR1 SGHAT and CDR2 FQNNGV. The CDR3 has 18 residues. J was trimmed by 7 bases and V by 3 bases; bases with no gene match: 11. CDR3 DNA sequence: TGTGCCAGCAGCTTGACTAGCGGGAGGGGAAATTTGTGGAATGAGCAGTTCTTC. Amino acid sequence: CASSLTSGRGNLWNEQFF.

The gene calls are TRBV3-1 and TRBJ2-6; D perhaps matches TRBD1 (5 bases). The germline V gene has CDR1 LGHDT and CDR2 YNNKEL (reference sequence). CDR3 length equals 15 residues. V was shortened by 2 bases and J by 4 bases, with 9 bases between the two germline ends. CDR3 DNA: TGTGCCAGCAGCCAAAGGGGTGCCGGGGCCAACGTCCTGACTTTC. Amino acid sequence: CASSQRGAGANVLTF. Full variable domain (missing parts from reference TRBV3-1 and TRBJ2-6): DTAVSQTPKYLVTQMGNDKSIKCEQNLGHDTMYWYKQDSKKFLKIMFSYNNKELIINETVPNRFSPKSPDKAHLNLHINSLELGDSAVYFCASSQRGAGANVLTFGAGSRLTVL.

This clonotype occurred many times. J is TRBJ1-2 and V is TRBV5-1, with a weak D call TRBD1 (5 bases). Between the trimmed V and J ends, which lost 2 bases and 1 base, there was a span of 9 bases. This CDR3 is 14 amino acids long. CDR1 and CDR2 from the germline V gene are SGHRS and YFSETQ. The CDR3 is CASSFGTNNYGYTF. CDR3 in DNA: TGCGCCAGCAGCTTTGGGACGAATAACTATGGCTACACCTTC.

The genes are TRBV12-3 or TRBV12-4 and TRBJ2-7, with D perhaps matching TRBD1 (6 bases). Trimming left V 2 bases short and J 3 bases short, with 11 bases between. The CDR3 is made up of 14 amino acids. This CDR3 is CASSLQGNFYEQYF. The CDR3 nucleotides read TGTGCCAGCAGTTTACAGGGGAACTTCTACGAGCAGTACTTC.

This clonotype was observed many times. This chain links TRBV6-5 with TRBJ2-3, with TRBD1 as a possible D gene (6 bases). The CDR3 contains 16 residues. Germline CDR1 reads MNHEY; CDR2 reads SVGAGI. The V end was cut by 6 bases, the J end by 2 bases, with 18 bases between. CDR3: CASSRTGGHLTDTQYF. For the CDR3, the DNA is TGTGCCAGCAGCCGGACTGGGGGACATCTCACAGATACGCAGTATTTT.

This clonotype was seen at least ten times. The chain combines TRBV28 with TRBJ2-7; TRBD2 is a possible D gene (5 bases). Trimming stripped 7 bases from V and 6 bases from J, with 19 bases between. This CDR3 is built from 14 residues. Germline V gene data show CDR1 as MDHEN and CDR2 as SYDVKM. CDR3 nucleotides: TGTGCCAGCACCCTTACCGGGATCATAAGCGAGCAGTACTTC. Residues: CASTLTGIISEQYF.